This T cell receptor (beta chain) was sequenced for a study of blood T cell repertoires in COVID-19. Study in general: The United States, Italy and Spain supplied acute and convalescent COVID-19 samples. In each case, the material was cDNA or gDNA derived from T cells, B-cell-depleted T cells, or PBMCs.

Germline assignment: CDR1 MNHEY and CDR2 SMNVEV (reference sequence). Trimming at V came to 4 bases and at J to 8 bases, leaving 4 bases not matched to a gene. The CDR3 extends over 12 amino acids. Per the original methods: Reference gene primer amplification gave estimated nucleated cell counts. TCRdb's copy holds only in-frame clones and misses some; the assay was immunoSEQ multiplex PCR. V and J calls plus clone size are reproduced from that table; the DNA served to infer D and trimming. The data hold roughly 340,000 clones, with approximately 90% observed a single time. This clone was seen just once.

The receptor was derived from a woman under 30 who had recovered from COVID-19. Sequenced sample: peripheral blood. The chain uses TRBV27 and TRBJ1-2, with 7 bases aligning to TRBD1. The CDR3 nucleotides are TGTGCCAGCAGTTCGACAGGGCAGGGCTACACCTTC. Encoded protein: CASSSTGQGYTF.